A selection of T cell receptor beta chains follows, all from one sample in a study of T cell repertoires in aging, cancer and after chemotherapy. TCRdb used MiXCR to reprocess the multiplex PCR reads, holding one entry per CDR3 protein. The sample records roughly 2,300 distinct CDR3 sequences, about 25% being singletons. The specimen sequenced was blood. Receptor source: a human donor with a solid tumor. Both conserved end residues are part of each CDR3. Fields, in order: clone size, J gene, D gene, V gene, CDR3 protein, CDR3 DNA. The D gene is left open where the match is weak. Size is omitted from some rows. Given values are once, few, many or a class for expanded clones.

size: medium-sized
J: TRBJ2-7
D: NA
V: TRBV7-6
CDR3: CASSRAGTQSYEQYF
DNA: TGTGCCAGCAGCCGGGCCGGGACACAGTCCTACGAGCAGTACTTC

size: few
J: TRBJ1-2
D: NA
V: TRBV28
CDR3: CASSRTAYGYTF
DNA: TGTGCCAGCAGTCGGACAGCCTATGGCTACACCTTC

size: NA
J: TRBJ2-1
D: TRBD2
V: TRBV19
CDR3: CASSTPTSGSLNEQFF
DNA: TGTGCCAGTAGTACCCCGACTAGCGGGAGTCTAAATGAGCAGTTCTTC

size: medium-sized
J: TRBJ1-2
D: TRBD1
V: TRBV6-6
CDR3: CASTTGTGKNYGYTF
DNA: TGTGCCAGCACCACCGGGACAGGGAAGAACTATGGCTACACCTTC

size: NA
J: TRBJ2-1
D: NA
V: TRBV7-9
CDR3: CASSLQPPGAEGYNAQFF
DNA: TGTGCCAGCAGCTTACAGCCACCGGGAGCTGAGGGTTACAATGCGCAGTTCTTC

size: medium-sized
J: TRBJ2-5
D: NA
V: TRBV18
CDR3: CASSPNSTQYF
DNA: TGTGCCAGCTCACCGAATAGCACCCAGTACTTC

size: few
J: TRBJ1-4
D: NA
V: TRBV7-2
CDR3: CASSLVGSWNEKLFF
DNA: TGTGCCAGCAGCTTAGTGGGTTCCTGGAATGAAAAACTGTTTTTT

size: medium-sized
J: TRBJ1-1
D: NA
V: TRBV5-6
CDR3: CASSALDSWNTEAFF
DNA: TGTGCCAGCAGCGCTTTAGACAGTTGGAACACTGAAGCTTTCTTT

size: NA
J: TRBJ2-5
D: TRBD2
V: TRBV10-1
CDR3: CASSDPGLAGQETQYF
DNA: TGCGCCAGCAGTGACCCGGGACTAGCGGGACAAGAGACCCAGTACTTC

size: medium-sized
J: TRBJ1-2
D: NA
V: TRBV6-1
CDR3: CASSGPAPRDGAWGYGYTF
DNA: TGTGCCAGCAGTGGGCCCGCCCCGAGGGACGGAGCATGGGGCTATGGCTACACCTTC